This T cell receptor beta chain stems from a study of blood T cell repertoires in COVID-19. In the study overall: Donors in the United States, Italy and Spain gave samples during acute or convalescent COVID-19. PBMCs, B-cell-depleted T cells, or T cells were the source of the cDNA or gDNA that made up the material.

Assay: immunoSEQ multiplex PCR; the TCRdb copy retains only in-frame clones and omits some. This table has about 140,000 clones, approximately 85% appearing once. Sequenced input: peripheral blood. This receptor was obtained from a woman older than 75 with acute or convalescent COVID-19.

The CDR3, as DNA: TGTGCCTCAAACCGGGGGGGGGAAGAAAAACTGTTTTTT. Its translation is CASNRGGEEKLFF. This chain links TRBV19 with TRBJ1-4; a weak D match, TRBD1 (5 bases). This CDR3 contains 13 residues. V was shortened by 11 bases and J by 8 bases, with 18 bases between the two germline ends. Germline loops: CDR1 LNHDA, CDR2 SQIVND (reference sequence).